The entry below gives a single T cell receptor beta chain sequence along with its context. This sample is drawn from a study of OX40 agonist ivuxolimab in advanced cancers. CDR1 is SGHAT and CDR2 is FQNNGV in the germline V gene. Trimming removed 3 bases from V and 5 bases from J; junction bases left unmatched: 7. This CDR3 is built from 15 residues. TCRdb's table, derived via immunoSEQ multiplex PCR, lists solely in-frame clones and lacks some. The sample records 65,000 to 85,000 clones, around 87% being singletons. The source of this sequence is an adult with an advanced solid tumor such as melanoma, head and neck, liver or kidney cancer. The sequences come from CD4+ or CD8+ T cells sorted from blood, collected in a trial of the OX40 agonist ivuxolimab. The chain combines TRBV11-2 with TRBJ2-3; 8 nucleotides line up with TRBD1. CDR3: CASSFQQGGKDTQYF. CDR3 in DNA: TGTGCCAGCAGCTTCCAACAGGGGGGAAAAGATACGCAGTATTTT.